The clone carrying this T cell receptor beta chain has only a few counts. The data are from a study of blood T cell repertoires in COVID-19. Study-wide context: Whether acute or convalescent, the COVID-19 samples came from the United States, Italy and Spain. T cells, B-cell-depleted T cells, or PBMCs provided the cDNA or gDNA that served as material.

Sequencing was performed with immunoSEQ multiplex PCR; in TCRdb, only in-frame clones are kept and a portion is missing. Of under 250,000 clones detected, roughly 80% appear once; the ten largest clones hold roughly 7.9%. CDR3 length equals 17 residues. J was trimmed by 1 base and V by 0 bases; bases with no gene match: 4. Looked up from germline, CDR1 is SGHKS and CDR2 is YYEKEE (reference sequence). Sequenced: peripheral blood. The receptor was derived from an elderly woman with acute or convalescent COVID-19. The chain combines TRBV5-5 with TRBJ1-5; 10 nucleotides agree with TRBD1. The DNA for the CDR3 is TGTGCCAGCAGCTTGGAGGGACAGGGGCAGAGCAATCAGCCCCAGCATTTT. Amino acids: CASSLEGQGQSNQPQHF.